These 18 T cell receptor beta chains were all obtained from the same sample, sequenced in a study of blood T cell repertoires in COVID-19. Data came from immunoSEQ multiplex PCR; TCRdb stores just in-frame clones and leaves some out. The sample yields 50,000 to 80,000 clones, roughly three quarters seen once. The sample consisted of peripheral blood. All receptors derive from a man aged 55 to 69 with COVID-19, enrolled during active disease.

In its sample, this clone was seen once. The gene calls are TRBV5-4 and TRBJ2-7; no firm D call. Trimming took 2 bases from V and 2 from J, leaving 8 bases between them. In germline, CDR1 is SGHNT, CDR2 YYREEE (reference sequence). The CDR3 loop spans 13 amino acids. CDR3 sequence: CASSFSVAYEQYF. The CDR3 DNA reads as TGTGCCAGCAGCTTTTCCGTCGCCTACGAGCAGTACTTC.

The chain joins TRBV29-1 to TRBJ2-3; TRBD2 aligns across 7 bases. Germline V gene data show CDR1 as SQVTM and CDR2 as ANQGSEA. The ends lost 3 bases at V and 3 bases at J; junction bases unmatched: 3. This CDR3 is built from 13 residues. In nucleotides, the CDR3 is TGCAGCGTTGATACGGGGGGAACAGATACGCAGTATTTT. This gives the protein CSVDTGGTDTQYF.

The rearrangement links TRBV5-1 to TRBJ2-5; TRBD2 is a possible D gene (6 bases). The CDR3 spans 17 residues. The V and J ends lost 0 bases and 3 bases respectively, with 18 bases between them. Germline V gives CDR1 SGHRS, CDR2 YFSETQ. The DNA for the CDR3 is TGCGCCAGCAGCTTGGATAGCGGAACCACCCGTAAAGAGACCCAGTACTTC. Translating gives CASSLDSGTTRKETQYF. Together with reference TRBV5-1 and TRBJ2-5, the CDR3 gives the full variable domain: KAGVTQTPRYLIKTRGQQVTLSCSPISGHRSVSWYQQTPGQGLQFLFEYFSETQRNKGNFPGRFSGRQFSNSRSEMNVSTLELGDSALYLCASSLDSGTTRKETQYFGPGTRLLVL.

The V call is TRBV14, the J call TRBJ2-7; D is ambiguous. Per the germline V gene, CDR1 is SGHDN and CDR2 is FVKESK. CDR3 length: 15 amino acids. The ends were cut back, 1 base at V and 3 bases at J, with 13 bases in the middle. Written as DNA, the CDR3 is TGTGCCAGCAGCCAAGCTACCCTAAACCTCTACGAGCAGTACTTC. Translated: CASSQATLNLYEQYF.

The chain employs TRBV27 and TRBJ2-3; 11 bases align to TRBD2. Germline V gives CDR1 MNHEY, CDR2 SMNVEV (reference sequence). The V and J ends lost 2 bases and 4 bases, in that order; junction bases with no gene match: 5. This CDR3 contains 16 residues. The CDR3 DNA sequence: TGTGCCAGCAGTTTAGGGCTAGCGGGGGGCGCAGATACGCAGTATTTT. This gives the protein CASSLGLAGGADTQYF.

V usage is TRBV4-2 and J usage is TRBJ2-3, with TRBD2 matching 7 bases. The CDR3 is 14 amino acids. J gave up 3 bases and V 3 bases, and 3 bases lay outside the gene matches. The germline V gene has CDR1 LGHNA and CDR2 YNFKEQ. The CDR3 DNA is TGTGCCAGCAGCCAGGGGGGGTGGACAGATACGCAGTATTTT. This gives the protein CASSQGGWTDTQYF.

V usage is TRBV6-5 and J usage is TRBJ2-7; the match to TRBD2 covers 8 bases. The V gene's germline CDR1 is MNHEY and CDR2 SVGAGI. The length of the CDR3 is 15 residues. Trimming cost V 6 bases and J 0 bases; bases outside gene matches: 7. In DNA, the CDR3 is TGTGCCAGCAGCCGCGAAGCGGGAGACTCCTACGAGCAGTACTTC. Protein product: CASSREAGDSYEQYF.

Points on this clone: Other DNA sequences in the sample encode the same CDR3. The V and J genes are TRBV19 and TRBJ1-1, with 7 bases fitting TRBD1. The germline V gene has CDR1 LNHDA and CDR2 SQIVND (reference sequence). The V gene end was trimmed by 4 bases and the J gene end by 1 base; junction bases not matched to a gene: 6. This CDR3 is 15 amino acids long. CDR3 in DNA: TGTGCCAGTAGTACCCCGGGACAGAAGAACACTGAAGCTTTCTTT. Its translation: CASSTPGQKNTEAFF. Combining the CDR3 with reference TRBV19 and TRBJ1-1 gives the whole variable domain DGGITQSPKYLFRKEGQNVTLSCEQNLNHDAMYWYRQDPGQGLRLIYYSQIVNDFQKGDIAEGYSVSREKKESFPLTVTSAQKNPTAFYLCASSTPGQKNTEAFFGQGTRLTVV.

V is TRBV28 and J is TRBJ1-5; 7 bases agree with TRBD1. The CDR3 length is 14 residues. V lost 2 bases and J lost 6; bases outside the gene matches: 4. CDR1 MDHEN and CDR2 SYDVKM come from the germline V gene. The CDR3 region has the DNA TGTGCCAGCAGTTTACTACAGGGGTTTCAGCCCCAGCATTTT. Its protein is CASSLLQGFQPQHF.

J is TRBJ1-2 and V is TRBV2; 7 bases map to TRBD1. Unmatched junction bases numbered 10, after V lost 7 bases and J lost 8 bases. Per the germline V gene, CDR1 is SNHLY and CDR2 is FYNNEI. The CDR3 is made up of 13 amino acids. The CDR3 spells CASMRGQIIGYTF. The CDR3, as DNA: TGTGCCAGCATGAGGGGACAGATCATAGGCTACACCTTC.

The rearrangement links TRBV4-2 to TRBJ2-5, with a weak D call TRBD1 (5 bases). CDR1 and CDR2 (germline): LGHNA, YNFKEQ. The CDR3 totals 17 residues. V lost 4 bases to trimming and J lost 2 bases, with 20 bases between them. The CDR3 nucleotides are TGTGCCAGCAGCCCCCAGGGTTACAGCAATTCACAAGAGACCCAGTACTTC. Its protein is CASSPQGYSNSQETQYF.

There are a few counts of this clone. The gene calls are TRBV2 and TRBJ2-3; 8 bases match TRBD2. Unmatched junction bases numbered 4, after V lost 4 bases and J lost 1 base. The CDR3 has 15 amino acids. The germline CDR1 and CDR2 sequences are SNHLY and FYNNEI. The CDR3 sequence: CASSGVSGGTDTQYF. CDR3 coding DNA: TGTGCCAGCAGTGGTGTTAGCGGGGGCACAGATACGCAGTATTTT.

CDR3 residues: CASSPGGVNTGELFF. The CDR3 DNA sequence: TGCGCCAGCAGCCCCGGAGGGGTTAACACCGGGGAGCTGTTTTTT. The rearrangement joins TRBV5-1 to TRBJ2-2; TRBD2 might be the D (6 bases). The germline V gene encodes CDR1 SGHRS and CDR2 YFSETQ. This CDR3 contains 15 residues. V was clipped by 4 bases and J by 2 bases, with 12 bases between them. Drawing the rest from reference TRBV5-1 and TRBJ2-2, the complete variable domain is KAGVTQTPRYLIKTRGQQVTLSCSPISGHRSVSWYQQTPGQGLQFLFEYFSETQRNKGNFPGRFSGRQFSNSRSEMNVSTLELGDSALYLCASSPGGVNTGELFFGEGSRLTVL.

CDR3 region: CASSFQGQSTDTQYF. CDR3 bases: TGCGCCAGCAGCTTCCAAGGACAGAGCACAGATACGCAGTATTTT. This chain links TRBV5-1 with TRBJ2-3; weak D call: TRBD1 (6 bases). The V gene's germline CDR1 is SGHRS and CDR2 YFSETQ. V lost 2 bases and J 0 bases, leaving 10 bases between the germline ends. CDR3 length equals 15 residues.

The chain carries TRBV5-4 and TRBJ1-4; 9 bases map to TRBD1. Germline V CDR1 and CDR2: SGHNT, YYREEE (reference sequence). This CDR3 has 15 amino acids. J was trimmed by 6 bases and V by 0 bases; bases with no gene match: 3. The CDR3 nucleotides read TGTGCCAGCAGCTTGGGGGGACAGGGCGATGAAAAACTGTTTTTT. Its translation is CASSLGGQGDEKLFF.

The chain is built from TRBV19 and TRBJ2-7; 7 nucleotides align to TRBD1. Trimming removed 3 bases from V and 4 bases from J; junction bases left unmatched: 9. The CDR3 has 15 residues. Germline V lookup: CDR1 LNHDA, CDR2 SQIVND (reference sequence). The CDR3: CASSILGGLGYEQYF. CDR3 nucleotides: TGTGCCAGTAGTATCCTAGGGGGCCTGGGGTACGAGCAGTACTTC.

This chain uses TRBV27 with TRBJ2-2; a weak D match, TRBD2 (7 bases). This CDR3 is built from 15 residues. Germline V gives CDR1 MNHEY, CDR2 SMNVEV (reference sequence). V dropped 5 bases and J dropped 2 bases, with 12 bases sitting between them. CDR3 coding DNA: TGTGCCAGCAGTAAAAGCGGGACAAACACCGGGGAGCTGTTTTTT. This codes for CASSKSGTNTGELFF.

V usage is TRBV4-1 and J usage is TRBJ2-5; TRBD1 might be the D (6 bases). This CDR3 region has 14 residues. V lost 2 bases to trimming and J lost 7 bases, with 14 bases between them. Germline loops: CDR1 MGHRA, CDR2 YSYEKL. CDR3 sequence (DNA): TGCGCCAGCAGCCAATCTCGACAGGCTCGGACCCAGTACTTC. Protein product: CASSQSRQARTQYF.